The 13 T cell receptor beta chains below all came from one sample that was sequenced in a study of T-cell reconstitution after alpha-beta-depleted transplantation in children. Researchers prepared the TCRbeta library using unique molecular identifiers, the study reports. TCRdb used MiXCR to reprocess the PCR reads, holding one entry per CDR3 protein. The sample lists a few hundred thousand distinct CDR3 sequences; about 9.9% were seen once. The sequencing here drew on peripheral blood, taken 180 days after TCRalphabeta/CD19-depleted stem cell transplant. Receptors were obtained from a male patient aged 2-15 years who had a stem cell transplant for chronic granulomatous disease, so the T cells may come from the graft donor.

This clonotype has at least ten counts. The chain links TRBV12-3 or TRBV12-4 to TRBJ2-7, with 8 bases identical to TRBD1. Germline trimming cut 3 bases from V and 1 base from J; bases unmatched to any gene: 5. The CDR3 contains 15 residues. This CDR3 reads CASSLYRGFSYEQYF. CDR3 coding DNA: TGTGCCAGCAGTTTGTACAGGGGGTTTTCCTACGAGCAGTACTTC.

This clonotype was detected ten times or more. CDR3 sequence reads: CASSLGRDSYNEQFF. As DNA, the CDR3 is TGTGCCAGCAGCTTGGGAAGGGACTCCTACAATGAGCAGTTCTTC. The chain combines TRBV5-6 with TRBJ2-1, with D hard to call. Germline CDR1 SGHDT, CDR2 YYEEEE. Deletions cut 0 bases from V and 0 bases from J, with 7 bases between. This CDR3 has 15 amino acids.

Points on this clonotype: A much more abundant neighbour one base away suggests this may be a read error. The CDR3, as DNA: TGTGCCAGCATCCGACAGGGGATGGGGACTGAAGCTTTCTTT. Its translation: CASIRQGMGTEAFF. V is TRBV6-1 and J is TRBJ1-1; 8 bases are shared with TRBD1. V shed 7 bases, J shed 5 bases, and the junction held 9 bases outside the gene matches. Germline CDR1 reads MNHNS; CDR2 reads SASEGT. This CDR3 region has 14 residues.

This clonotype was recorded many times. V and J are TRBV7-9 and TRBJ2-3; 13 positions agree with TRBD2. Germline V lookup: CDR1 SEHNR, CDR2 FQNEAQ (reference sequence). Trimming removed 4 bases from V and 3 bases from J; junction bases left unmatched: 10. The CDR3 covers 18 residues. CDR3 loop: CASSSGLAGVVGTDTQYF. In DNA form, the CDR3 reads TGTGCCAGCAGCTCAGGACTAGCGGGAGTTGTTGGGACAGATACGCAGTATTTT. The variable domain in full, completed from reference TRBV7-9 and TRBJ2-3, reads DTGVSQNPRHKITKRGQNVTFRCDPISEHNRLYWYRQTLGQGPEFLTYFQNEAQLEKSRLLSDRFSAERPKGSFSTLEIQRTEQGDSAMYLCASSSGLAGVVGTDTQYFGPGTRLTVL.

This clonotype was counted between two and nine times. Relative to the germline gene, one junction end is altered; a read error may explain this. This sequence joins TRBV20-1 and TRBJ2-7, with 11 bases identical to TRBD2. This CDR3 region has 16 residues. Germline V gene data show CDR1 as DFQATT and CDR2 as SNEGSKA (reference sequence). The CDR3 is CCARTYIAGGTYEQYF. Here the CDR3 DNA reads TGCTGTGCTAGAACTTACATAGCGGGAGGGACCTACGAGCAGTACTTC.

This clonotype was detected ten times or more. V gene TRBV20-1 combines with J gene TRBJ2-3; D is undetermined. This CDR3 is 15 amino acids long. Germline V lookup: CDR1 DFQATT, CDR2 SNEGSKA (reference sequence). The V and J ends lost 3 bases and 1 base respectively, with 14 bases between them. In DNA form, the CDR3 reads TGCAGTGCTAGGAGGTCAGTCTCTGGCACAGATACGCAGTATTTT. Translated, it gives CSARRSVSGTDTQYF.

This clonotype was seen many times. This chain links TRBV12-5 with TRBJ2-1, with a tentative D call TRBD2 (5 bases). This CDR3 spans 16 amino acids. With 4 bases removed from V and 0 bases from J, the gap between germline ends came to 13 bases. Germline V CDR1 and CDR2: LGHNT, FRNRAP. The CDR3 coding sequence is TGTGCTAGTGGTTCCCCGCGGGTTAGCTCCTACAATGAGCAGTTCTTC. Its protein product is CASGSPRVSSYNEQFF.

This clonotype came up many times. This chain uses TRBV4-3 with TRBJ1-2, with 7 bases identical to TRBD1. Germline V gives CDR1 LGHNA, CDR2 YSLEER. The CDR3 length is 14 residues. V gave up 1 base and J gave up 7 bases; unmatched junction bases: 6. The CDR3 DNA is TGCGCCAGCAGCCAAGCCAGACAGGGAGGTGGCTACACCTTC. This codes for CASSQARQGGGYTF.

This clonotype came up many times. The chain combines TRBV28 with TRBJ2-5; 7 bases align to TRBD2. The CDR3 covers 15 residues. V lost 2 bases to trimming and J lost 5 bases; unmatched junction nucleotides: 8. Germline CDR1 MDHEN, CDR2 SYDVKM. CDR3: CASSLIMRGRETQYF. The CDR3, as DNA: TGTGCCAGCAGTTTAATAATGCGGGGGAGGGAGACCCAGTACTTC.

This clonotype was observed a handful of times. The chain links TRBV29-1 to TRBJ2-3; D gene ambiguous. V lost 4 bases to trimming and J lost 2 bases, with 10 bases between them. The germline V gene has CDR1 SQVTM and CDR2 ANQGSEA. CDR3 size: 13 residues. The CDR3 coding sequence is TGCAGCGTTGGCGGTTTACTCACAGATACGCAGTATTTT. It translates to CSVGGLLTDTQYF.

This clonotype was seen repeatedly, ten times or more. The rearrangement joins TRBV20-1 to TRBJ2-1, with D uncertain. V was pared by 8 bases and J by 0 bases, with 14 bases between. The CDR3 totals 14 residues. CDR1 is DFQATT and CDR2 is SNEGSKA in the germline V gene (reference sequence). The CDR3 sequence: CSTYGFSSYNEQFF. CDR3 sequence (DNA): TGCAGTACCTATGGGTTTTCCTCCTACAATGAGCAGTTCTTC.

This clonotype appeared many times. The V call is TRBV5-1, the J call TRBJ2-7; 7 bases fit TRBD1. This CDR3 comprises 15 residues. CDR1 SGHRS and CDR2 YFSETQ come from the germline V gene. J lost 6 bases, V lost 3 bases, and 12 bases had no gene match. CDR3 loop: CASSSPSGGKPEQYF. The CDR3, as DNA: TGCGCCAGCAGCTCCCCGTCAGGGGGTAAACCCGAGCAGTACTTC.

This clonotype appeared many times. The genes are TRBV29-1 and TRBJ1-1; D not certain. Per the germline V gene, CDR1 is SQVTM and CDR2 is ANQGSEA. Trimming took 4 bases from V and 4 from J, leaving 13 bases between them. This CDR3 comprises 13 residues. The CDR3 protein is CSVVGVGITEAFF. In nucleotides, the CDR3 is TGCAGCGTTGTGGGAGTGGGGATCACTGAAGCTTTCTTT. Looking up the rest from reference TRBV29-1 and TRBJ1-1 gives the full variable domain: SAVISQKPSRDICQRGTSLTIQCQVDSQVTMMFWYRQQPGQSLTLIATANQGSEATYESGFVIDKFPISRPNLTFSTLTVSNMSPEDSSIYLCSVVGVGITEAFFGQGTRLTVV.